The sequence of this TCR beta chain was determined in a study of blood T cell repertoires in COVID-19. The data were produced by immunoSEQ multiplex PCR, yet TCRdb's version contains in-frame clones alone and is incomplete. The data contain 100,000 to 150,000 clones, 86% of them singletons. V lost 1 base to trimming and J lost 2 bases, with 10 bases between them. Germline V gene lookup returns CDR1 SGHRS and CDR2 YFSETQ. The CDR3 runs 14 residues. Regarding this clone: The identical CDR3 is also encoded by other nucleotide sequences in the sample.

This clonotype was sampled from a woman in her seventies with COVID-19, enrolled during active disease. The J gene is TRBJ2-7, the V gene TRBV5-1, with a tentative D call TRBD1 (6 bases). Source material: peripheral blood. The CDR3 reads CASSLLGGTYEQYF. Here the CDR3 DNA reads TGCGCCAGCAGCTTGTTAGGGGGTACCTACGAGCAGTACTTC.